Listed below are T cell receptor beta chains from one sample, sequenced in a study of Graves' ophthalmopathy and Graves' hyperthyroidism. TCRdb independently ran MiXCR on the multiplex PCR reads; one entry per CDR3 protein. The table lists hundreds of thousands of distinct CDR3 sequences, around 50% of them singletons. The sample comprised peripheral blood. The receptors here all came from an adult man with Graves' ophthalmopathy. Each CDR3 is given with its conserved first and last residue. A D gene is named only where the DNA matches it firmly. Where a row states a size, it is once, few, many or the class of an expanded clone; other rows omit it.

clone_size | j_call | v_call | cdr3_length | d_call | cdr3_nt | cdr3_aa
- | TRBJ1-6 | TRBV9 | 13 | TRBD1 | TGTGCCAGCAGGCCAGGGGGCGCTTCACCCCTCCACTTT | CASRPGGASPLHF
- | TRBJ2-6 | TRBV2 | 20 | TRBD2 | TGTGCCAGCAGCATAAAGAACCGGACTAGCGGGAGGAGAGGGGCCAACGTCCTGACTTTC | CASSIKNRTSGRRGANVLTF
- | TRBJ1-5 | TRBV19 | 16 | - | TGTGCCAGTAGTATAGACCAGGGGCAGAGCAATCAGCCCCAGCATTTT | CASSIDQGQSNQPQHF
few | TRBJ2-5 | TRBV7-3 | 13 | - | TGTGCCAGCAGCCAAGACCGCGAAGAGACCCAGTACTTC | CASSQDREETQYF
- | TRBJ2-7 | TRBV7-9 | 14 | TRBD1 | TGTGCCAGCTCAGGGACAGGGCATCCCTACGAGCAGTACTTC | CASSGTGHPYEQYF
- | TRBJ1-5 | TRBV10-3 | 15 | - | TGTGCCAGCAGGGCCCACAGTGGGAGCAATCAGCCCCAGCATTTT | CASRAHSGSNQPQHF
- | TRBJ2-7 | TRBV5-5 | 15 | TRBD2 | TGTGCCAGCAGCTTGGGTTTAGCGGGAGTGCACGAGCAGTACTTC | CASSLGLAGVHEQYF
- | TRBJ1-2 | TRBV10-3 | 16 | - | TGTGCCATCAGAGAAGACGGTCCAACCTCTCGCTATGGCTACACCTTC | CAIREDGPTSRYGYTF
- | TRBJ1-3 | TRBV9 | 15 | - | TGCGCCAGCAGCTTGGCGGCGAATCCTGGAAACACCATATATTTT | CASSLAANPGNTIYF
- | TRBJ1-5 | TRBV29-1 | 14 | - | TGCAGCCCTGGGGCGGGGTATAGCAATCAGCCCCAGCATTTT | CSPGAGYSNQPQHF
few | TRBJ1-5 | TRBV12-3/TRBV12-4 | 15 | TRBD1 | TGTGCCAGCAGTCCTGGACAGGGGTTATTTCAGCCCCAGCATTTT | CASSPGQGLFQPQHF
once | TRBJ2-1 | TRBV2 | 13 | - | TGTGCCAGCAGTGAGCCGGGGGTGAATGAGCAGTTCTTC | CASSEPGVNEQFF
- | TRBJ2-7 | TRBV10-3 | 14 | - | TGTGCCATCGCGAGGTCGGGCTTGTTCCACGAGCAGTACTTC | CAIARSGLFHEQYF
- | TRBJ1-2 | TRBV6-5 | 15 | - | TGTGCCAGCAGTTACTCGTCCGATCCTAACTATGGCTACACCTTC | CASSYSSDPNYGYTF
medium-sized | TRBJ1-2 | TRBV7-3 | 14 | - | TGTGCCAGCAGCTTAGCCGGCCAGAACTATGGCTACACCTTC | CASSLAGQNYGYTF
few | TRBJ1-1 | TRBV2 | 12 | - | TGTGCCTTCTGGGAGTTAGGCACTGAAGCTTTCTTT | CAFWELGTEAFF
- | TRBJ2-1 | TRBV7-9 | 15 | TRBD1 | TGTGCCAGCAGCTTAGGGGACAGGGTCCACAATGAGCAGTTCTTC | CASSLGDRVHNEQFF
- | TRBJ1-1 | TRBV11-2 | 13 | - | TGTGCCAGCAGCTTGGGGGTTTTGACTGAAGCTTTCTTT | CASSLGVLTEAFF
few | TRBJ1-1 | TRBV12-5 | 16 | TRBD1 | TGTGCTAGTGGTTTGCGACAGGGGTCCCTCCCCACTGAAGCTTTCTTT | CASGLRQGSLPTEAFF
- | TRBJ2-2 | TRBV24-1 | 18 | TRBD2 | TGTGCCACCAGTGATCACCCGATGGGACTAGCGCGCACCGGGGAGCTGTTTTTT | CATSDHPMGLARTGELFF
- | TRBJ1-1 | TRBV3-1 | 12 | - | TGTGCCAGCAGACCTCAGACCGGAGAAGCTTTCTTT | CASRPQTGEAFF
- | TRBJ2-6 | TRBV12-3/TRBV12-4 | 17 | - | TGTGCCAGTAATTCAGACAGGTCAACGTCTGGGGCCAACGTCCTGACTTTC | CASNSDRSTSGANVLTF
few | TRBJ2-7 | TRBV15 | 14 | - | TGTGCCACCAGCACCACAGGGTACCCCTACGAGCAGTACTTC | CATSTTGYPYEQYF
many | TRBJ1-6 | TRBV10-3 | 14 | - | TGTGCCATCAGCCCCGCAGGGAAGAATTCACCCCTCCACTTT | CAISPAGKNSPLHF
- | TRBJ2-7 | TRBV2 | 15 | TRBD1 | TGTGCCAGCAGTCCCACAGGGGACAGGGACTACGAGCAGTACTTC | CASSPTGDRDYEQYF
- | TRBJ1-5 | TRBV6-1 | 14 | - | TGTGCCAGCAGTGAAGATTGGGGCAATCAGCCCCAGCATTTT | CASSEDWGNQPQHF
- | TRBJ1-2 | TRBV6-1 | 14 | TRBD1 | TGTGCCAGCAGATCGGGACAGCTTAACTATGGCTACACCTTC | CASRSGQLNYGYTF
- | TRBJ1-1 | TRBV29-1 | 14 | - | TGCAGCGTTGAAGGGAGTATCATGAACACTGAAGCTTTCTTT | CSVEGSIMNTEAFF
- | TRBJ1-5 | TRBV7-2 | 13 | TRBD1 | TGTGCCAGCAGTCGACAGGGCCGGGGGCCCCAGCATTTT | CASSRQGRGPQHF
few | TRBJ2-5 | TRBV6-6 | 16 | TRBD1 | TGTGCCAGCAATCACGAACAGGGGTCCGCTCAAGAGACCCAGTACTTC | CASNHEQGSAQETQYF
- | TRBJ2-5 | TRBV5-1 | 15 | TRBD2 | TGTGCCAGCAGCTCACTAGCGGGGGTAACAGAGACCCAGTACTTC | CASSSLAGVTETQYF
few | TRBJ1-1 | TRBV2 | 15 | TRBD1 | TGTGCCAGCAGTCCCAGGGGGCTGGTTAACACTGAAGCTTTCTTT | CASSPRGLVNTEAFF
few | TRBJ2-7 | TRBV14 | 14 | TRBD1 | TGTGCCAGCAGCCTCCTCGGGACAGGGGCCGAGCAGTACTTC | CASSLLGTGAEQYF
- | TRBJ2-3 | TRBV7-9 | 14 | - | TGTGCCAGCAGCCGCCCCGCTAGCACAGATACGCAGTATTTT | CASSRPASTDTQYF
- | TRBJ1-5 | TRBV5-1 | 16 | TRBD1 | TGCGCCAGCAGCCCCGGACAGGGGGCGGTCAATCAGCCCCAGCATTTT | CASSPGQGAVNQPQHF
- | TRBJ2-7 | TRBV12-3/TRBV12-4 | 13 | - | TGTGCCAGCAGTCCCGGGACTTTGGGCGAGCAGTACTTC | CASSPGTLGEQYF
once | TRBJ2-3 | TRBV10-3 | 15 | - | TGTGCCATCAGTCCGGGACGGGGAAGCACAGATACGCAGTATTTT | CAISPGRGSTDTQYF
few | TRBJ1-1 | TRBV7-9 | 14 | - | TGTGCCAGCAGCCGTGAGGGGGGCAGCACTGAAGCTTTCTTT | CASSREGGSTEAFF
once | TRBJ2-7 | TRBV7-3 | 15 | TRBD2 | TGTGCCAGCACCAGGAAGCGGGGGGGCCCCTACGAGCAGTACTTC | CASTRKRGGPYEQYF
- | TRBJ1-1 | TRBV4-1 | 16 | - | TGCGCCAGCAGCCAAGTCGGTTGGAACATGAACACTGAAGCTTTCTTT | CASSQVGWNMNTEAFF
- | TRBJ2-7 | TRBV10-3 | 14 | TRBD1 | TGTGCCATCAGTCCGACAGGGGGGAATTACGAGCAGTACTTC | CAISPTGGNYEQYF
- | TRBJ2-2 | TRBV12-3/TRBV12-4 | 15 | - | TGTGCCAGCCACCCTAGGACAGTCAACACCGGGGAGCCGTTTTTT | CASHPRTVNTGEPFF
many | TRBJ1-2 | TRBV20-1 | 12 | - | TGCAGTGCGTTTGGACAGCGCTATGGCTACACCTTC | CSAFGQRYGYTF